This T cell receptor (beta chain) derives from a study of blood T cells in healthy people across ages. Germline values: CDR1 DFQATT, CDR2 SNEGSKA (reference sequence). CDR3 length: 16 amino acids. V lost 4 bases and J 1 base, leaving 17 bases between the germline ends. A second roughly 6 to 11 cycle PCR used barcoded and J-beta primers. Each cDNA molecule carried a tag from a template-switch adaptor that contained 12 random nucleotides. TCRdb itself ran the 5' RACE reads through MiXCR, one entry per CDR3 protein. Of about 1.4 million distinct CDR3 sequences listed, 45% to 70% were seen once; the top ten hold over 5.5%.

The sequencing input was blood. This chain joins TRBV20-1 and TRBJ2-1; D may correspond to TRBD1 or TRBD2 (5 bases each). The source of this sequence is a man aged 18 to 35 in good health. CDR3: CSAIRDQSTSYNEQFF. The CDR3 DNA reads as TGCAGTGCTATCCGGGACCAGAGTACGTCCTACAATGAGCAGTTCTTC.